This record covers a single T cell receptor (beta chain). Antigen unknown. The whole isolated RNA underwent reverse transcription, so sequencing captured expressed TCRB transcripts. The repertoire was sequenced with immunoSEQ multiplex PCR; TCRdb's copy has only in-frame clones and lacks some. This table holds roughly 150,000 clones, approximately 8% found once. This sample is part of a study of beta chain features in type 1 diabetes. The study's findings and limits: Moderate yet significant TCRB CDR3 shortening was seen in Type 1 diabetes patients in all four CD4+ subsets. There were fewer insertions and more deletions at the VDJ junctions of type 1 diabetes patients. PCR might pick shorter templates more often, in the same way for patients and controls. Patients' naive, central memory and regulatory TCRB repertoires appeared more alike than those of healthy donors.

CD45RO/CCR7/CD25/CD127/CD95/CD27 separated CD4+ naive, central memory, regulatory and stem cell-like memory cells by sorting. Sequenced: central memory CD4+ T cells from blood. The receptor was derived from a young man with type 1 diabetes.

The CDR3 protein is CASSFTRSSYEQYF. CDR3 DNA sequence: TGTGCCAGCAGCTTTACTAGGAGCTCCTACGAGCAGTACTTC. J is TRBJ2-7 and V is TRBV7-2; D is perhaps TRBD2 (5 bases). Trimming stripped 3 bases from V and 0 bases from J, with 9 bases between. Germline CDR1 is SGHTA and CDR2 is FQGNSA. This CDR3 has 14 amino acids.